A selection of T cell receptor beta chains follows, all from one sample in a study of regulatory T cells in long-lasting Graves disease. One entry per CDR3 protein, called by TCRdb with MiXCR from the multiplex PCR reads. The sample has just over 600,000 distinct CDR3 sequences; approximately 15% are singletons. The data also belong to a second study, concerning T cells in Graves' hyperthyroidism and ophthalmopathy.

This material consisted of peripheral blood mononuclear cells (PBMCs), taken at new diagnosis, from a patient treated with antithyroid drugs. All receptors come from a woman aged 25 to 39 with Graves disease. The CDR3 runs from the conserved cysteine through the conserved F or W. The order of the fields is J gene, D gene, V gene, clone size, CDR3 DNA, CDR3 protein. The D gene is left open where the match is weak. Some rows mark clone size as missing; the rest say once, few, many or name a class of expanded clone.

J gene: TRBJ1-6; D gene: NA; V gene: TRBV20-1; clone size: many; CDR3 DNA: TGCAGTGCAGAGGGAGATTCACCCCTCCACTTT; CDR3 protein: CSAEGDSPLHF
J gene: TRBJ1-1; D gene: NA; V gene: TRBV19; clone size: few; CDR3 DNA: TGTGCCAGTAACGAGAGAATGAACACTGAAGCTTTCTTT; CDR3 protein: CASNERMNTEAFF
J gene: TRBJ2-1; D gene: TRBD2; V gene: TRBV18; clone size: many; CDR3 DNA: TGTGCCAGCTCACCCGCGACTAGCGGGAGCTACAATGAGCAGTTCTTC; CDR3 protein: CASSPATSGSYNEQFF
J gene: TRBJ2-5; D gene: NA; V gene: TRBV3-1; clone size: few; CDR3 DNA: TGTGCCAGCAGCCAAGATAGGACCGGGGAGGTGGAGACCCAGTACTTC; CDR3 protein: CASSQDRTGEVETQYF
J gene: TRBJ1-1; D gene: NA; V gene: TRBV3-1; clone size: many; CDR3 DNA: TGTGCCAGCAGCCAAGTTCAGGGTCTGACTGAAGCTTTCTTT; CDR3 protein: CASSQVQGLTEAFF
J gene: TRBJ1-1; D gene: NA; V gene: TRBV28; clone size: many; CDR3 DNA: TGTGCCAGCAGACTAGCGGGGGCGAGCACTGAAGCTTTCTTT; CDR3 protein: CASRLAGASTEAFF
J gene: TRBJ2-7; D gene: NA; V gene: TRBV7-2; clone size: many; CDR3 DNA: TGTGCCAGCACCACCGGGGGATACGAGCAGTACTTC; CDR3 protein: CASTTGGYEQYF
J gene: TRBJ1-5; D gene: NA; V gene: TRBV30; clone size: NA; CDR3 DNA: TGTGCCTGGAGTGCAGGGTACAATCAGCCCCAGCATTTT; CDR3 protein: CAWSAGYNQPQHF
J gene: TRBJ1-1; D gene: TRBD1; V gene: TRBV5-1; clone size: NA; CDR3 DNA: TGCGCCAGCAGCGCCGAACCGGGACAGGGATTCCCGAACACTGAAGCTTTCTTT; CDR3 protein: CASSAEPGQGFPNTEAFF
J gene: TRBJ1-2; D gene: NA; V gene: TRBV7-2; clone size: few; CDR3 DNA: TGTGCCAGCAGCGGACGTCTATTCCTAGAGGCTGGCTACACCTTC; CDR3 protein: CASSGRLFLEAGYTF
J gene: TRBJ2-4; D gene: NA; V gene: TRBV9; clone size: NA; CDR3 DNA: TGTGCCAGCAGCGTAGACCCCCATGGGCTAGCCAAAAACATTCAGTACTTC; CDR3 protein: CASSVDPHGLAKNIQYF
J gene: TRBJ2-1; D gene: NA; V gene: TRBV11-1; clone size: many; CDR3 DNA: TGTGCCAGCAGCCTCACCACAGGGCCCAGGAATGAGCAGTTCTTC; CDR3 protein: CASSLTTGPRNEQFF
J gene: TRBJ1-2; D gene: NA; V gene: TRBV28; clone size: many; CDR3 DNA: TGTGCCAGCAGTTTGTCTCGGGGGGCGAGTGGCTACACCTTC; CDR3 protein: CASSLSRGASGYTF
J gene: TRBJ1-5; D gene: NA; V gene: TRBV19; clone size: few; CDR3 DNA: TGTGCCACCGGGGTGTCGAATAGCAATCAGCCCCAGCATTTT; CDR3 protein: CATGVSNSNQPQHF
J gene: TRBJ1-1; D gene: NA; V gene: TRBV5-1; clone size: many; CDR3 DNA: TGCGCCAGCAGCTTGGAGGGCTCTGGGAACACTGAAGCTTTCTTT; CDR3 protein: CASSLEGSGNTEAFF
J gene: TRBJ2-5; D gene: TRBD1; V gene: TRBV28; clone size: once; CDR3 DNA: TGTGCCAGCAGTTTGGCCGGGACAGGGGGCGATTGGGAGACCCAGTACTTC; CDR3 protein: CASSLAGTGGDWETQYF
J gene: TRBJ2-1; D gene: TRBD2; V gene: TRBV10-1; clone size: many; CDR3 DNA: TGCGCCAGCAGTGCCGGGCTAGCGGGAGGGCCCTACAATGAGCAGTTCTTC; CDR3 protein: CASSAGLAGGPYNEQFF
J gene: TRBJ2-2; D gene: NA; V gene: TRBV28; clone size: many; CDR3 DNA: TGTGCCAGCAGTTTACGGGCGGTAAACACCGGGGAGCTGTTTTTT; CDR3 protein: CASSLRAVNTGELFF
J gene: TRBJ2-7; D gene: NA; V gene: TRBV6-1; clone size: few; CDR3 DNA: TGTGCCAGCAGGCACCTCGACAGGCCAACCTACGAGCAGTACTTC; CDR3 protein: CASRHLDRPTYEQYF
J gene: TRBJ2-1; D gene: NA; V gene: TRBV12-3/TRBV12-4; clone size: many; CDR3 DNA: TGTGCCAGCAGTTTTAGCGCTAACAATGAGCAGTTCTTC; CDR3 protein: CASSFSANNEQFF
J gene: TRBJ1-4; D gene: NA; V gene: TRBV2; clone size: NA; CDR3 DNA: TGTGCCAGCACCCAGTGGGGGGCAACTAATGAAAAACTGTTTTTT; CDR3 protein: CASTQWGATNEKLFF
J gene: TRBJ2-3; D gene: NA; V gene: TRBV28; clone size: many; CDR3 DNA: TGTGCCAGCAGTTATAGCGGTGTCACAGATACGCAGTATTTT; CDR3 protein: CASSYSGVTDTQYF
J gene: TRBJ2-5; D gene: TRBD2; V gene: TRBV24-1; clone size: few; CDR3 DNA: TGTGCCACCAGTGAGACTAGCGGGAGTCGGGAGACCCAGTACTTC; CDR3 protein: CATSETSGSRETQYF
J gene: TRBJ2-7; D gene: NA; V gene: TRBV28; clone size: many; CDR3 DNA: TGTGCCAGCAGGGGATGGTACGAGCAGTACTTC; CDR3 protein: CASRGWYEQYF